The clone carrying this T cell receptor beta chain was seen just once. The antigen remains unidentified. The treatment here: some 19 received Ad26.COV2.S at low or high dose, single or two shots; 5 received placebo; per-sample allocation not given. Collection of the samples took place on day 63 after the first injection of vaccine or placebo. This specimen belongs to a study of Ad26.COV2.S vaccination and SARS-CoV-2 variants. Study overall: Intramuscular Ad26.COV2.S at 5x10^10 or 1x10^11 viral particles.

Libraries were prepared by immunoSEQ multiplex PCR; TCRdb keeps only in-frame clonotypes and omits some of them. Of under 500,000 clones listed, 92% were seen once; the top ten hold 1.5% to 2%. Study-level points and caveats: CD8+ and CD4+ T cells specific for spike reportedly responded with substantial breadth after vaccination.

The CDR3 runs 14 residues. V and J are TRBV12-2 and TRBJ1-5; the D call in the table, TRBD1, was not verified against the DNA. TRBV12-2 is annotated as a pseudogene. The sequencing here drew on peripheral blood, taken in a trial of Ad26.COV2.S vaccine versus placebo. This TCR derives from a person aged 18-60 years who received the Ad26.COV2.S COVID-19 vaccine or a placebo. The CDR3 here is CASRFDRGGQPQHF. In DNA, the CDR3 is TGTGCAAGTCGCTTTGACAGGGGGGGTCAGCCCCAGCATTTT.